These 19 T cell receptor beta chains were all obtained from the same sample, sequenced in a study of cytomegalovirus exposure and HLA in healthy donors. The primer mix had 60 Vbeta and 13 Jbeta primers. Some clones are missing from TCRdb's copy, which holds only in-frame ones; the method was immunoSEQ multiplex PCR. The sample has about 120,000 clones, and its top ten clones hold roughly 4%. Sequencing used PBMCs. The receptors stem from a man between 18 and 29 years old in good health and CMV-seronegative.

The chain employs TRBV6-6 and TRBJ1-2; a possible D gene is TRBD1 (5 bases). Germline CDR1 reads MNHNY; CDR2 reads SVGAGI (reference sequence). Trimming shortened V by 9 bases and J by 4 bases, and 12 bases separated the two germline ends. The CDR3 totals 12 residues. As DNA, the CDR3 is TGTGCCAGTGTTGACAGATCCTATGGCTACACCTTC. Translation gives CASVDRSYGYTF.

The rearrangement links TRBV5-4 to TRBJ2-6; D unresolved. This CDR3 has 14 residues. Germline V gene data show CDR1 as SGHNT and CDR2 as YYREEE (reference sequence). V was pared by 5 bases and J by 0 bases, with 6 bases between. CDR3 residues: CASSPFSGANVLTF. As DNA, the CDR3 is TGTGCCAGCAGTCCCTTCTCTGGGGCCAACGTCCTGACTTTC.

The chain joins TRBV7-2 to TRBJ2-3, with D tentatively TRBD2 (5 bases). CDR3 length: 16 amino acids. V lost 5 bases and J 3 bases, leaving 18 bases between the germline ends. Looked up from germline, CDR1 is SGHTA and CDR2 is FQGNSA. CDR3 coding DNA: TGTGCCAGCAGCCGCCGGGTAGGGAGAGAAACAGATACGCAGTATTTT. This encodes CASSRRVGRETDTQYF.

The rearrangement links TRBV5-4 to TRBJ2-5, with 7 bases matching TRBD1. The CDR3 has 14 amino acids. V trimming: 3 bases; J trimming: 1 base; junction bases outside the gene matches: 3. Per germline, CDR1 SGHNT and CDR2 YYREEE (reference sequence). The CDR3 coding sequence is TGTGCCAGCAGCTACCCAGGGGGCCAAGAGACCCAGTACTTC. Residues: CASSYPGGQETQYF.

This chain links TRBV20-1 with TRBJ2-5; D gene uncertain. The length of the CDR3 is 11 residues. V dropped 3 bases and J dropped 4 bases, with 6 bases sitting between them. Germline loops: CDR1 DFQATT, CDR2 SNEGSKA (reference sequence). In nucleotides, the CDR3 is TGCAGTGCTAGTAGCCTAGAGACCCAGTACTTC. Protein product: CSASSLETQYF.

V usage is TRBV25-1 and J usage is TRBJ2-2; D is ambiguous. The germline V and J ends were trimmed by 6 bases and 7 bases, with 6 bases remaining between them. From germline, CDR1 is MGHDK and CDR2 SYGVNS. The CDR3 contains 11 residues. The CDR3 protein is CASSDIGELFF. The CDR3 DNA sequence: TGTGCCAGCAGCGACATCGGGGAGCTGTTTTTT.

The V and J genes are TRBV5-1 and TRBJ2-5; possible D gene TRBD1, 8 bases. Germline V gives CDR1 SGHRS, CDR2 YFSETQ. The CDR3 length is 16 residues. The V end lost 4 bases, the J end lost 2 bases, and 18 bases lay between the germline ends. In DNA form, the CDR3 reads TGCGCCAGCAGCCCGTCTGACAGGGGAGGGCAAGAGACCCAGTACTTC. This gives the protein CASSPSDRGGQETQYF.

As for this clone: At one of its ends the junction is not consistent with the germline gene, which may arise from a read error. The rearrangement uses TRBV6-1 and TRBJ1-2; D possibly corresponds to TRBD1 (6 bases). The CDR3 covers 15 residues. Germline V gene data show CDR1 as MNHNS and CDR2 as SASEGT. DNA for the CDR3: TGTGCCGGCAGGGGAATGGGGGCGGTGGTGTATGGCTACACCTTC. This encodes CAGRGMGAVVYGYTF.

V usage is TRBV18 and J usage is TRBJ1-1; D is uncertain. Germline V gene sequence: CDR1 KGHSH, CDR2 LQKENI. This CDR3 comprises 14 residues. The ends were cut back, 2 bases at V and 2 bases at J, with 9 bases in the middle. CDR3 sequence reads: CASSPAILNTEAFF. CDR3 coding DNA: TGTGCCAGCTCACCAGCTATCCTAAACACTGAAGCTTTCTTT.

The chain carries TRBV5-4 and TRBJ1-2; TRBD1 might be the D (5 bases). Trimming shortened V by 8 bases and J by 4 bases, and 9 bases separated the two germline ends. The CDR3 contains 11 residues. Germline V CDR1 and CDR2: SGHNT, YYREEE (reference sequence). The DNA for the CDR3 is TGTGCCAGTTCTAGGGGCTATGGCTACACCTTC. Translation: CASSRGYGYTF.

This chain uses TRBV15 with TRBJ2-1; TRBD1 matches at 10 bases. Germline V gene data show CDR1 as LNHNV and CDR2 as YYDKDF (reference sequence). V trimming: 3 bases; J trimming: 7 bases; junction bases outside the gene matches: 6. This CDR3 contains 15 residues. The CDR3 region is CATSRGQGRPNEQFF. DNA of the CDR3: TGTGCCACCAGCAGGGGACAGGGGAGGCCTAATGAGCAGTTCTTC.

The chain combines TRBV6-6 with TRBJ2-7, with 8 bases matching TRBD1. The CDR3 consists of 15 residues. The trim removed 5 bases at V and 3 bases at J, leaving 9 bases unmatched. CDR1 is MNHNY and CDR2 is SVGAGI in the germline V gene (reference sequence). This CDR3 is CASSDPGQGGYEQYF. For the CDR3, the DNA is TGTGCCAGCAGTGACCCAGGACAGGGCGGCTACGAGCAGTACTTC.

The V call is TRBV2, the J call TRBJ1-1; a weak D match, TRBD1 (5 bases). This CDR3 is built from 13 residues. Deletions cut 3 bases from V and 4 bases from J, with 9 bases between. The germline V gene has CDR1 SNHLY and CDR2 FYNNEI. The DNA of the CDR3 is TGTGCCAGCAGTGAGAGACAGATCACTGAAGCTTTCTTT. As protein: CASSERQITEAFF.

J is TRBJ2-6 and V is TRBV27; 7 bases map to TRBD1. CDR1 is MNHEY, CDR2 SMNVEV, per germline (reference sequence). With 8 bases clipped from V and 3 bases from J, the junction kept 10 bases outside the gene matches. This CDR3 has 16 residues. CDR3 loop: CASAGGANLGANVLTF. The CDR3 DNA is TGTGCCAGCGCAGGGGGTGCTAATCTTGGGGCCAACGTCCTGACTTTC.

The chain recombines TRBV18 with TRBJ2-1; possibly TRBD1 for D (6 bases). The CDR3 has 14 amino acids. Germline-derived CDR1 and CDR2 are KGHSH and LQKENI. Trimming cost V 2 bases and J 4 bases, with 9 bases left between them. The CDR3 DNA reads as TGTGCCAGCTCACCAGGGGGCCTTTACAATGAGCAGTTCTTC. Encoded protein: CASSPGGLYNEQFF.

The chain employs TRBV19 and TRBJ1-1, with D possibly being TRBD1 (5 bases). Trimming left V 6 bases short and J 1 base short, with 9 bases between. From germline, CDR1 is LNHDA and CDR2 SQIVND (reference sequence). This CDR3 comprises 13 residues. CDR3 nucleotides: TGTGCCAGTAGCGTGGACACGAACACTGAAGCTTTCTTT. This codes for CASSVDTNTEAFF.

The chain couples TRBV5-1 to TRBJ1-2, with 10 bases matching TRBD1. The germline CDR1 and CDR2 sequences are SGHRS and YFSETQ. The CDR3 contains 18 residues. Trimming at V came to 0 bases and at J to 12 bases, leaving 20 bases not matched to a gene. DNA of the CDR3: TGCGCCAGCAGCTTGGGACCGGGACAGGGGAACTTAGCGACGTTTAACACCTTC. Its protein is CASSLGPGQGNLATFNTF.

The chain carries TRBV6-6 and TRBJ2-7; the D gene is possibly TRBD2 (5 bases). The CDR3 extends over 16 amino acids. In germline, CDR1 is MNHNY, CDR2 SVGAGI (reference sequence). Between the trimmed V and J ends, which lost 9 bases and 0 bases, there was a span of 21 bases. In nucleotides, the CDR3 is TGTGCCAGTGGAAACTGGCCCGGGGAAAGCTCCTACGAGCAGTACTTC. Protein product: CASGNWPGESSYEQYF.

In DNA form, the CDR3 reads TGTGCCAGCAGCTTAGTCGCAGGGTCGGAAGAGCAGTACTTC. Translated, it gives CASSLVAGSEEQYF. The rearrangement uses TRBV7-9 and TRBJ2-7; D is possibly TRBD1 (5 bases). Germline CDR1 SEHNR, CDR2 FQNEAQ (reference sequence). V was clipped by 1 base and J by 7 bases, with 14 bases between them. The CDR3 is made up of 14 amino acids.